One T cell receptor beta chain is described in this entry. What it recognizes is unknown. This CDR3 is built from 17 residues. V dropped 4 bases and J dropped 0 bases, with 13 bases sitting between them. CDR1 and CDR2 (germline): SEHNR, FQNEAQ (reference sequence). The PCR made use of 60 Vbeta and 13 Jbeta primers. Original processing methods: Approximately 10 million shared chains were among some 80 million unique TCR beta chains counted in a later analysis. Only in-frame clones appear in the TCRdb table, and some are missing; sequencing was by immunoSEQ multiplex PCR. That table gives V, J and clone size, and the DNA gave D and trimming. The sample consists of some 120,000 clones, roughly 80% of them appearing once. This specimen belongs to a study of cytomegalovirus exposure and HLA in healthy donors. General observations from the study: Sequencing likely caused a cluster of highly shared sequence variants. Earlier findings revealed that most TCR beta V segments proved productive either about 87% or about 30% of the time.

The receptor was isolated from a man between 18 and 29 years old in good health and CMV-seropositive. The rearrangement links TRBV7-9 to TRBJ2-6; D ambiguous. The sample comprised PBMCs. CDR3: CASSSLSFSSGANVLTF. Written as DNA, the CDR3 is TGTGCCAGCAGCTCATTAAGTTTCAGCTCTGGGGCCAACGTCCTGACTTTC.